The next 5 T cell receptor beta chains were all read from a single sample in a study of cytomegalovirus exposure and HLA in healthy donors. The PCR used 60 Vbeta and 13 Jbeta primers. The repertoire was sequenced with immunoSEQ multiplex PCR; TCRdb's copy has only in-frame clones and lacks some. The table lists around 130,000 clones, approximately 80% of them singletons. Sequencing was carried out using PBMCs. Receptor source: a man younger than 35 in good health and CMV-seronegative.

This clone was seen just once. This sequence joins TRBV6-6 and TRBJ2-3, with 13 bases aligning to TRBD2. This CDR3 has 16 residues. With 1 base clipped from V and 4 bases from J, the junction kept 2 bases outside the gene matches. The germline gives CDR1 MNHNY, CDR2 SVGAGI (reference sequence). The DNA of the CDR3 is TGTGCCAGCAGTTACTGGGGACTAGCGGGATCAGATACGCAGTATTTT. It specifies CASSYWGLAGSDTQYF.

This clone was observed once. CDR3 nucleotide sequence: TGCGCCAGCAGCCCCTTAGAGGGAAAAAACATTCAGTACTTC. Protein sequence: CASSPLEGKNIQYF. The V call is TRBV5-1, the J call TRBJ2-4; perhaps TRBD2 as D (5 bases). Germline CDR1 reads SGHRS; CDR2 reads YFSETQ. CDR3 size: 14 residues. The V and J ends lost 4 bases and 4 bases respectively, with 12 bases between them.

The V gene is TRBV5-1, the J gene TRBJ2-1; 8 positions agree with TRBD2. V shed 0 bases and J 7 bases; nucleotides not matched to a gene: 21. The V gene's germline CDR1 is SGHRS and CDR2 YFSETQ. The CDR3 loop spans 20 amino acids. CDR3: CASSLGAGTTSGASGNEQFF. CDR3 coding DNA: TGCGCCAGCAGCTTGGGGGCCGGAACCACTAGCGGAGCGTCTGGGAATGAGCAGTTCTTC.

The V call is TRBV2, the J call TRBJ2-3; TRBD2 matches at 9 bases. The J segment lost 0 bases and the V segment lost 2 bases, leaving 3 bases of the junction unmatched. The CDR3 contains 16 residues. CDR1 and CDR2 (germline): SNHLY, FYNNEI. CDR3 residues: CASSELAGESTDTQYF. The CDR3 region has the DNA TGTGCCAGCAGTGAATTAGCGGGAGAGAGCACAGATACGCAGTATTTT.

As for this clone: The CDR3 does not close with the conserved phenylalanine or tryptophan, likely indicating a read error. Because the CDR3's place on the DNA is in doubt, the DNA is left out and the CDR3 is given as listed by TCRdb. The chain combines TRBV25-1 with TRBJ2-6; TRBD1 reflects the table's D call only, with no check against the DNA. The CDR3 region is 11 residues in length, termini included. The V gene's germline CDR1 is MGHDK and CDR2 SYGVNS. The CDR3: CASSESLDSSG.